These 7 T cell receptor beta chains originate from one sample sequenced in a study of OX40 agonist ivuxolimab in advanced cancers. The protocol was immunoSEQ multiplex PCR, while the TCRdb copy is restricted to in-frame clones and leaves out a portion. Of more than 25,000 clones listed, about 88% were seen once; the top ten hold roughly 28%. The material was CD4+ or CD8+ T cells sorted from blood, obtained in a trial of the OX40 agonist ivuxolimab. The receptors were gathered from an adult with an advanced solid tumor such as melanoma, head and neck, liver or kidney cancer.

This chain joins TRBV9 and TRBJ2-2; the match to TRBD2 covers 9 bases. CDR1 SGDLS and CDR2 YYNGEE come from the germline V gene. The CDR3 sequence is 17 residues long. The V and J ends lost 4 bases and 0 bases, in that order; junction bases with no gene match: 7. CDR3 sequence: CASSLGGLASNTGELFF. CDR3 DNA: TGTGCCAGCAGCCTGGGGGGACTAGCCTCGAACACCGGGGAGCTGTTTTTT.

V and J are TRBV2 and TRBJ2-5; D remains unclear. Trimming left V 8 bases short and J 7 bases short, with 14 bases between. Germline V CDR1 and CDR2: SNHLY, FYNNEI. The CDR3 contains 12 residues. The DNA of the CDR3 is TGTGCCAGCCAGAGGCCTGACGGGACCCAGTACTTC. Its protein is CASQRPDGTQYF.

The chain is built from TRBV6-6 and TRBJ2-7, with 9 bases aligning to TRBD1. V shed 0 bases, J shed 1 base, and the junction held 1 base outside the gene matches. This CDR3 is built from 15 residues. Germline CDR1 is MNHNY and CDR2 is SVGAGI (reference sequence). The CDR3 spells CASSYSGTGSYEQYF. Written as DNA, the CDR3 is TGTGCCAGCAGTTACTCCGGGACAGGGTCCTACGAGCAGTACTTC.

J is TRBJ2-6 and V is TRBV19; D gene uncertain. The CDR3 covers 18 residues. The germline V and J ends were trimmed by 5 bases and 0 bases, with 17 bases remaining between them. Germline assignment: CDR1 LNHDA and CDR2 SQIVND (reference sequence). CDR3 nucleotide sequence: TGTGCCAGTAGTGCTGAAGAGGTCTTAGGCTCTGGGGCCAACGTCCTGACTTTC. Its translation: CASSAEEVLGSGANVLTF.

The chain combines TRBV2 with TRBJ2-5; possibly TRBD2 for D (6 bases). The better agreement between TRBJ2-7 and the DNA end casts doubt on the J call. The germline V gene has CDR1 SNHLY and CDR2 FYNNEI. There are 15 residues in the CDR3. DNA of the CDR3: TGTGCCAGCAGTGAAGGGGCAGGGAGGCTTCTCGAGCAGTACTTC. Its protein product is CASSEGAGRLLEQYF.

V and J are TRBV11-2 and TRBJ2-6; possibly TRBD1 for D (7 bases). The germline V gene has CDR1 SGHAT and CDR2 FQNNGV. The CDR3 length is 15 residues. The ends were cut back, 11 bases at V and 0 bases at J, with 14 bases in the middle. CDR3 amino acids: CAGGGGPSGANVLTF. CDR3 nucleotide sequence: TGTGCCGGAGGGGGCGGCCCCTCTGGGGCCAACGTCCTGACTTTC.

The rearrangement joins TRBV10-3 to TRBJ2-7; D perhaps matches TRBD2 (7 bases). The V gene's germline CDR1 is ENHRY and CDR2 SYGVKD. Trimming took off 5 bases at V and 5 bases at J, with 16 bases between the two ends. The CDR3 totals 14 residues. This CDR3 reads CAISRGGAMDEQYF. The CDR3 DNA sequence: TGTGCCATCAGTAGAGGGGGGGCTATGGACGAGCAGTACTTC.